The following is a TCR beta chain sequence with its context. Per the original methods: Counts of nucleated cells, estimated from reference gene primer amplification, were obtained. Profiling relied on immunoSEQ multiplex PCR, and the TCRdb table lists in-frame clones only, not all of them. V and J calls and clone size are given by that table; D and trimming were obtained from the DNA. The sample shows roughly 480,000 clones, approximately 92% of them seen only once. This entry is derived from a study of blood T cell repertoires in COVID-19. For the study at large: Acute-phase and convalescent COVID-19 samples originated in the United States, Italy and Spain. PBMCs, B-cell-depleted T cells, or T cells were the source of the cDNA or gDNA that made up the material.

With 0 bases clipped from V and 5 bases from J, the junction kept 2 bases outside the gene matches. This CDR3 comprises 14 residues. Germline assignment: CDR1 SGHAT and CDR2 FQNNGV. Seattle enrolled patients during active infection and tracked them longitudinally. This chain joins TRBV11-2 and TRBJ2-3; 7 bases align to TRBD2. The TCR originated in a man between 18 and 29 years old with COVID-19, enrolled during active disease. The source material was peripheral blood. The CDR3 DNA reads TGTGCCAGCAGCTTAGAACGGGGGGTAGATACGCAGTATTTT. Translation: CASSLERGVDTQYF.